This T cell receptor (beta chain) was found in a study of OX40 agonist ivuxolimab in advanced cancers. Per the germline V gene, CDR1 is SGHDT and CDR2 is YYEEEE. This CDR3 comprises 13 residues. Trimming pared 1 base from V and 5 bases from J, leaving 8 bases between. The table came from immunoSEQ multiplex PCR; TCRdb's copy has only in-frame clones and leaves some out. The sample holds 39,000 or so clones, 65% to 90% seen once. This clonotype was sampled from an adult with an advanced solid tumor such as melanoma, head and neck, liver or kidney cancer. The V and J genes are TRBV5-6 and TRBJ2-3; D gene ambiguous. The sample in question was CD4+ or CD8+ T cells sorted from blood, obtained in a trial of the OX40 agonist ivuxolimab. The CDR3 nucleotides read TGTGCCAGCAGCTTGTCCCTCGGAGATACGCAGTATTTT. It is translated as CASSLSLGDTQYF.